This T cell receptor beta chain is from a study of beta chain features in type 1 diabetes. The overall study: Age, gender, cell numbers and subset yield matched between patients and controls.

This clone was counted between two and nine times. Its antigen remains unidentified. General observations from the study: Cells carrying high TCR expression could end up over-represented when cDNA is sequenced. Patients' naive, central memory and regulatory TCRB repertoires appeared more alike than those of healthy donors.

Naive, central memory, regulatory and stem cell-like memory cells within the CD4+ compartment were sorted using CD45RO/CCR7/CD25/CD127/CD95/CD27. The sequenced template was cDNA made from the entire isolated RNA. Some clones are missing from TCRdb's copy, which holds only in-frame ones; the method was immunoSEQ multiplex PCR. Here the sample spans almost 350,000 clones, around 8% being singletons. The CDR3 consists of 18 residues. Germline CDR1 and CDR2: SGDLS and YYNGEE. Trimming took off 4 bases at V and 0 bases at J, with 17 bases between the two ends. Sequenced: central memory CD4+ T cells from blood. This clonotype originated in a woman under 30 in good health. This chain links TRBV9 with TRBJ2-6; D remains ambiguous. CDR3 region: CASSSSPFFVSGANVLTF. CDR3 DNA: TGTGCCAGCAGCTCAAGCCCATTTTTTGTCTCTGGGGCCAACGTCCTGACTTTC. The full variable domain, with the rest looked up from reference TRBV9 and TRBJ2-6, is DSGVTQTPKHLITATGQRVTLRCSPRSGDLSVYWYQQSLDQGLQFLIQYYNGEERAKGNILERFSAQQFPDLHSELNLSSLELGDSALYFCASSSSPFFVSGANVLTFGAGSRLTVL.